Shown below are 16 T cell receptor beta chains from a single sample sequenced in a study of blood T cell repertoires in COVID-19. The method was immunoSEQ multiplex PCR; TCRdb's version includes in-frame clones alone and lacks a portion of them. This sample has about 13,000 clones; roughly 90% occur once, and the top ten carry approximately 50%. The sequencing sample was made of peripheral blood. These receptors were taken from a man older than 75 with acute or convalescent COVID-19.

CDR3 in DNA: TGCAGCGTTTGGCAGGGGAACACTGAAGCTTTCTTT. Translation gives CSVWQGNTEAFF. The rearrangement joins TRBV29-1 to TRBJ1-1, with a possible D match to TRBD1 (5 bases). Trimming took off 5 bases at V and 1 base at J, with 8 bases between the two ends. Per germline, CDR1 SQVTM and CDR2 ANQGSEA. This CDR3 spans 12 amino acids.

The chain carries TRBV7-3 and TRBJ2-2; tentative D call: TRBD1 (6 bases). Germline assignment: CDR1 SGHTA and CDR2 FQGTGA. The V gene lost 4 bases and the J gene lost 5 bases, with 11 bases spanning the gap. This CDR3 region has 14 residues. The CDR3 nucleotides read TGTGCCAGCAGCTCCGAGGGGGTGACCGGGGAGCTGTTTTTT. As protein: CASSSEGVTGELFF. Full variable domain (outside the CDR3, taken from reference TRBV7-3 and TRBJ2-2): GAGVSQTPSNKVTEKGKYVELRCDPISGHTALYWYRQSLGQGPEFLIYFQGTGAADDSGLPNDRFFAVRPEGSVSTLKIQRTERGDSAVYLCASSSEGVTGELFFGEGSRLTVL.

This sequence joins TRBV20-1 and TRBJ2-5, with 11 positions matching TRBD2. Trimming took 3 bases from V and 1 from J; bases not matched to a gene: 10. From germline, CDR1 is DFQATT and CDR2 SNEGSKA (reference sequence). The CDR3 consists of 17 residues. The DNA of the CDR3 is TGCAGTGCTAGTACGGCTAGCGGGGGGAACTTCCAAGAGACCCAGTACTTC. Protein: CSASTASGGNFQETQYF.

This clone showed up just once. The chain joins TRBV2 to TRBJ1-6, with 7 bases lining up with TRBD1. V lost 6 bases and J lost 0; bases outside the gene matches: 11. The length of the CDR3 is 18 residues. Germline CDR1 SNHLY, CDR2 FYNNEI. The CDR3: CASSERGTVNSYNSPLHF. The DNA for the CDR3 is TGTGCCAGCAGCGAACGTGGGACAGTCAACTCCTATAATTCACCCCTCCACTTT.

The chain has TRBV18 and TRBJ2-1; perhaps TRBD1 as D (6 bases). Germline V gene lookup returns CDR1 KGHSH and CDR2 LQKENI. Trimming cost V 6 bases and J 3 bases, with 15 bases left between them. This CDR3 comprises 15 residues. The DNA of the CDR3 is TGTGCCAGCTCGGACGGACAGCAAGTCTACAATGAGCAGTTCTTC. Translating it yields CASSDGQQVYNEQFF.

This rearrangement joins TRBV5-4 to TRBJ2-1, with a weak D call TRBD2 (6 bases). Germline CDR1 SGHNT, CDR2 YYREEE (reference sequence). CDR3 length equals 13 residues. V dropped 3 bases and J dropped 9 bases, with 13 bases sitting between them. The CDR3 is CASSSNRLVEQFF. In DNA, the CDR3 is TGTGCCAGCAGCTCCAATCGACTAGTTGAGCAGTTCTTC.

The chain joins TRBV2 to TRBJ2-1, with 13 bases identical to TRBD2. Germline CDR1 reads SNHLY; CDR2 reads FYNNEI. The CDR3 contains 15 residues. The V and J ends lost 4 bases and 9 bases, in that order; junction bases with no gene match: 6. CDR3 sequence (DNA): TGTGCCAGCAGTGGGACTAGCGGGAGCTCAGGTGAGCAGTTCTTC. It translates to CASSGTSGSSGEQFF.

The genes are TRBV12-5 and TRBJ2-7; D possibly corresponds to TRBD1 (5 bases). V lost 0 bases, J lost 3 bases, and 12 bases lay in between. Per germline, CDR1 LGHNT and CDR2 FRNRAP. The CDR3 totals 15 residues. For the CDR3, the DNA is TGTGCTAGTGGTTTGGTTTCAGGGAACCTCTACGAGCAGTACTTC. Translated: CASGLVSGNLYEQYF. Drawing the rest from reference TRBV12-5 and TRBJ2-7, the complete variable domain is DARVTQTPRHKVTEMGQEVTMRCQPILGHNTVFWYRQTMMQGLELLAYFRNRAPLDDSGMPKDRFSAEMPDATLATLKIQPSEPRDSAVYFCASGLVSGNLYEQYFGPGTRLTVT.

The chain couples TRBV18 to TRBJ2-1; a weak D match, TRBD2 (5 bases). The CDR3 contains 15 residues. Germline V lookup: CDR1 KGHSH, CDR2 LQKENI. Trimming took 6 bases from V and 0 from J, leaving 12 bases between them. The CDR3 here is CASSAGISSYNEQFF. The CDR3 bases are TGTGCCAGCTCCGCCGGGATTAGCTCCTACAATGAGCAGTTCTTC.

The J gene is TRBJ2-3, the V gene TRBV18; tentative D call: TRBD2 (5 bases). V lost 2 bases to trimming and J lost 6 bases, with 18 bases between them. The length of the CDR3 is 16 residues. Germline lookup yields CDR1 KGHSH and CDR2 LQKENI. CDR3 sequence: CASSPTVAGARDTQYF. The CDR3, as DNA: TGTGCCAGCTCACCAACGGTCGCGGGTGCTCGGGATACGCAGTATTTT.

V is TRBV5-8 and J is TRBJ2-1; tentative D call: TRBD2 (6 bases). This CDR3 spans 17 amino acids. Between the trimmed V and J ends, which lost 3 bases and 0 bases, there was a span of 16 bases. CDR1 SGHTS and CDR2 YDEGEE come from the germline V gene. CDR3 in DNA: TGTGCCAGCAGCTCAGGTCCTGGCGGGGCCTCCTACAATGAGCAGTTCTTC. It encodes CASSSGPGGASYNEQFF.

The chain carries TRBV2 and TRBJ2-3, with D unresolved. The V end was cut by 5 bases, the J end by 0 bases, with 9 bases between. The CDR3 spans 14 residues. Germline V lookup: CDR1 SNHLY, CDR2 FYNNEI. The CDR3 is CASSMSLSTDTQYF. The CDR3 DNA is TGTGCCAGCAGTATGAGTCTGAGCACAGATACGCAGTATTTT. The variable domain in full, completed from reference TRBV2 and TRBJ2-3, reads EPEVTQTPSHQVTQMGQEVILRCVPISNHLYFYWYRQILGQKVEFLVSFYNNEISEKSEIFDDQFSVERPDGSNFTLKIRSTKLEDSAMYFCASSMSLSTDTQYFGPGTRLTVL.

The V gene is TRBV7-2, the J gene TRBJ2-1; D uncertain. CDR3 size: 12 residues. Trimming shortened V by 0 bases and J by 7 bases, and 4 bases separated the two germline ends. The germline CDR1 and CDR2 sequences are SGHTA and FQGNSA. CDR3 nucleotide sequence: TGTGCCAGCAGCTTAGCGCGTAATGAGCAGTTCTTC. Its translation: CASSLARNEQFF.

The table lists this clone with a count of one. V and J are TRBV7-8 and TRBJ2-5; no definite D call. The V end was cut by 8 bases, the J end by 0 bases, with 10 bases between. The germline V gene encodes CDR1 SGHVS and CDR2 FQNEAQ. The CDR3 contains 13 residues. In DNA form, the CDR3 reads TGTGCCAGCGGTGACGGGTACCAAGAGACCCAGTACTTC. Translating gives CASGDGYQETQYF.

This clone was seen just once. The chain has TRBV19 and TRBJ1-1; 9 bases agree with TRBD1. The CDR3 runs 15 residues. The V gene's germline CDR1 is LNHDA and CDR2 SQIVND (reference sequence). V was pared by 5 bases and J by 0 bases, with 4 bases of the junction left unmatched. Here the CDR3 DNA reads TGTGCCAGTAGTGGACAGGGGACAGTGAACACTGAAGCTTTCTTT. Its translation is CASSGQGTVNTEAFF.

The J gene is TRBJ1-6, the V gene TRBV5-1; 7 bases fit TRBD1. Losses at the gene ends were 7 bases for V and 10 bases for J; bases not matched to a gene: 17. This CDR3 spans 16 amino acids. Per germline, CDR1 SGHRS and CDR2 YFSETQ. CDR3 DNA sequence: TGCGCCAGCGGGGAGGATCCAGGGGGAGGATTCTCACCCCTCCACTTT. Translation gives CASGEDPGGGFSPLHF.